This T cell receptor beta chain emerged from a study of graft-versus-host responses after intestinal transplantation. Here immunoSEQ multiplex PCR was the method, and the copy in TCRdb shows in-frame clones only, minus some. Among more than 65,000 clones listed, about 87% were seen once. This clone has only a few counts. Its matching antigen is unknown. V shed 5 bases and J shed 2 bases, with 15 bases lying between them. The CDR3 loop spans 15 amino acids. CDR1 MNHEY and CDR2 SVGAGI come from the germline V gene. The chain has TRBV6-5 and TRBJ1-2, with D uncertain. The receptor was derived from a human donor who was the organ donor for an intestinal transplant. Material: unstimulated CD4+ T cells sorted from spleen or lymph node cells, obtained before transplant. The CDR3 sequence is CASSLTHSSNYGYTF. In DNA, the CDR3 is TGTGCCAGCAGTCTCACCCACAGCTCAAACTATGGCTACACCTTC.